This passage covers 10 T cell receptor beta chains from one sample sequenced in a study of blood T cell repertoires in COVID-19. Only in-frame clones appear in the TCRdb table, and some are missing; sequencing was by immunoSEQ multiplex PCR. The table has roughly 230,000 clones, about 82% seen once. The material sequenced was peripheral blood. The source of these receptors is a man aged 45-65 years with COVID-19, enrolled during active disease.

This clone was seen a single time. The genes are TRBV6-5 and TRBJ2-3; tentative D call: TRBD2 (6 bases). CDR3 length equals 14 residues. The ends were cut back, 6 bases at V and 0 bases at J, with 10 bases in the middle. CDR1 and CDR2 (germline): MNHEY, SVGAGI. CDR3 sequence (DNA): TGTGCCAGCAGAAAGGCGGGAAGCACAGATACGCAGTATTTT. It translates to CASRKAGSTDTQYF.

This chain connects TRBV7-8 to TRBJ1-1; D may be TRBD1 (5 bases). This CDR3 comprises 13 residues. Germline V gene lookup returns CDR1 SGHVS and CDR2 FQNEAQ. V lost 5 bases and J lost 1, with 8 bases in between. DNA for the CDR3: TGTGCCAGCAGCATCGACAGGAACACTGAAGCTTTCTTT. This encodes CASSIDRNTEAFF.

The J gene is TRBJ2-1, the V gene TRBV2; 8 bases are shared with TRBD1. Germline V lookup: CDR1 SNHLY, CDR2 FYNNEI. This CDR3 comprises 15 residues. With V trimmed by 7 bases and J by 4 bases, 9 bases remained unmatched. The CDR3: CASTVDRGRYNEQFF. CDR3 DNA: TGTGCCAGCACCGTTGACAGGGGTAGATACAATGAGCAGTTCTTC.

The genes are TRBV24-1 and TRBJ1-5; 11 bases line up with TRBD1. V lost 3 bases, J lost 11 bases, and 8 bases stayed unmatched. Germline CDR1 KGHDR, CDR2 SFDVKD. This CDR3 comprises 15 residues. CDR3 DNA: TGTGCCACCAGTGATACCGGGACAGGGGGTACGGCCCAGCATTTT. This encodes CATSDTGTGGTAQHF.

The CDR3 DNA reads as TGCGCCAGCAGCTTGACCGGGACTAGCGGGGGACTACAAGAGACCCAGTACTTC. Encoded protein: CASSLTGTSGGLQETQYF. The chain links TRBV5-1 to TRBJ2-5; 14 positions agree with TRBD2. From germline, CDR1 is SGHRS and CDR2 YFSETQ. CDR3 size: 18 residues. V dropped 1 base and J dropped 2; count of bases not matched to a gene: 7.

The table lists this clone with a count of one. This chain links TRBV3-1 (or the pseudogene TRBV3-2) with TRBJ1-2, with TRBD1 identical over 7 bases. This CDR3 region has 14 residues. Trimming removed 1 base from V and 3 bases from J; junction bases left unmatched: 2. Germline lookup yields CDR1 LGHDT and CDR2 YNNKEL (reference sequence). In nucleotides, the CDR3 is TGTGCCAGCAGCCAAGGCACAGGGGACTATGGCTACACCTTC. This sequence encodes CASSQGTGDYGYTF.

This clone was observed a handful of times. The CDR3: CSVSTDRYEQYF. The CDR3 bases are TGCAGCGTTTCGACAGACAGATACGAGCAGTACTTC. The chain has TRBV29-1 and TRBJ2-7; the D gene is possibly TRBD1 (5 bases). The CDR3 length is 12 residues. CDR1 and CDR2 (germline): SQVTM, ANQGSEA. Trimming removed 5 bases from V and 4 bases from J, with 12 bases in between.

V is TRBV2 and J is TRBJ1-2, with TRBD1 matching 8 bases. The length of the CDR3 is 14 residues. Germline CDR1 and CDR2: SNHLY and FYNNEI. V lost 7 bases and J lost 8; bases outside the gene matches: 12. The CDR3 DNA is TGTGCCAGCACCTGGGACAGGCCGGCGGGAGGCTACACCTTC. Protein sequence: CASTWDRPAGGYTF.

This chain joins TRBV5-8 and TRBJ2-2; 11 nucleotides line up with TRBD2. CDR3 size: 16 residues. V was pared by 0 bases and J by 3 bases, with 1 base of the junction left unmatched. Germline CDR1 reads SGHTS; CDR2 reads YDEGEE. For the CDR3, the DNA is TGTGCCAGCAGCTTGGGACTAGCGGGGTACACCGGGGAGCTGTTTTTT. Amino acid sequence: CASSLGLAGYTGELFF.

The chain joins TRBV2 to TRBJ2-2; 9 bases align to TRBD1. Trimming took 6 bases from V and 6 from J; bases not matched to a gene: 5. This CDR3 has 14 amino acids. Germline V gene sequence: CDR1 SNHLY, CDR2 FYNNEI. The CDR3 sequence is CASRGTGSSGELFF. CDR3 in DNA: TGTGCCAGCAGAGGGACAGGGTCTTCCGGGGAGCTGTTTTTT.